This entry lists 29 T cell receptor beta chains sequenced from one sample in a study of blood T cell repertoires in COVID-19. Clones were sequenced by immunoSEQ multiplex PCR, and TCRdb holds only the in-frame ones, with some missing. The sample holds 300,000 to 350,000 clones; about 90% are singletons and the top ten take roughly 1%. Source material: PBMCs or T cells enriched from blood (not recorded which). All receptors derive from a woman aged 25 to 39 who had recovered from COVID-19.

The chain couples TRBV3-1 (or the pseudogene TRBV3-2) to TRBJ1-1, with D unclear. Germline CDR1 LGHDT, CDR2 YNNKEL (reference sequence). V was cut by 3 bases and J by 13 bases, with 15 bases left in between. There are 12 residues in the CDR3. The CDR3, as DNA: TGTGCCAGCAGCCACGGCCCCCTTGGAGGTTTCTTT. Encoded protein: CASSHGPLGGFF.

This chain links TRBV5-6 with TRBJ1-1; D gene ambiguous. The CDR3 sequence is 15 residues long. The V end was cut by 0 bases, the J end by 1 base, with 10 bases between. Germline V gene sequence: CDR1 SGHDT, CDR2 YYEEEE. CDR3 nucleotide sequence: TGTGCCAGCAGCTTGGGTCTAGTGGAGAACACTGAAGCTTTCTTT. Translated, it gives CASSLGLVENTEAFF.

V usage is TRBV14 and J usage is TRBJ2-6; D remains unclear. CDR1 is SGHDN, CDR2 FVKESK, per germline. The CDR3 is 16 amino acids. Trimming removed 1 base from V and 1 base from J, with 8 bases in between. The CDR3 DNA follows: TGTGCCAGCAGCCAAGGGGCCCTTTCTGGGGCCAACGTCCTGACTTTC. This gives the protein CASSQGALSGANVLTF.

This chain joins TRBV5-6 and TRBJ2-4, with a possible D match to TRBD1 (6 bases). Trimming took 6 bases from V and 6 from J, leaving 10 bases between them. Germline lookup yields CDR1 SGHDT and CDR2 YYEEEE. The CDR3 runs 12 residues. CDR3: CASTSDRNIQYF. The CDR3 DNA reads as TGTGCCAGCACTTCGGACAGAAACATTCAGTACTTC.

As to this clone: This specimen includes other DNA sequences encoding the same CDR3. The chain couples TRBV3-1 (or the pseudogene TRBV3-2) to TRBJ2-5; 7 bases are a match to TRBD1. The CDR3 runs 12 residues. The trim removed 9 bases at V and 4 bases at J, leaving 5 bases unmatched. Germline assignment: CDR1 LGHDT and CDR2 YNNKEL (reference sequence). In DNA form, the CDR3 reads TGTGCCAGTTCACAGGGGCGAGAGACCCAGTACTTC. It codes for CASSQGRETQYF.

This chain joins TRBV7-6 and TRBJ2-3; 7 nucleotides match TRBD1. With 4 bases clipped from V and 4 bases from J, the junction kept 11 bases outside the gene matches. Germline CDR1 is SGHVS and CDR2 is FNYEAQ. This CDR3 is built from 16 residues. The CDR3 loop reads CASSSSTGVFSDTQYF. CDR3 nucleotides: TGTGCCAGCAGCTCCTCAACAGGGGTGTTTTCAGATACGCAGTATTTT.

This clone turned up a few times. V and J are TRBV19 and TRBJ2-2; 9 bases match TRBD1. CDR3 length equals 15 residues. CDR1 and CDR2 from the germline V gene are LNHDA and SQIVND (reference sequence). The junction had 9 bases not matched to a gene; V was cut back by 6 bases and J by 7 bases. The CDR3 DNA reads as TGTGCCAGTAGCGCCGGGACAGGGAGGGTCGGGGAGCTGTTTTTT. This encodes CASSAGTGRVGELFF. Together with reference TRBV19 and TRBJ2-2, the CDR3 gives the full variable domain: DGGITQSPKYLFRKEGQNVTLSCEQNLNHDAMYWYRQDPGQGLRLIYYSQIVNDFQKGDIAEGYSVSREKKESFPLTVTSAQKNPTAFYLCASSAGTGRVGELFFGEGSRLTVL.

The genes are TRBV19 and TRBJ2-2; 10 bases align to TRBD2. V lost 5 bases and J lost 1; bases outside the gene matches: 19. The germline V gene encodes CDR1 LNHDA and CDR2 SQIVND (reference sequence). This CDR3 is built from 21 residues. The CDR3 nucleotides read TGTGCCAGTAGTCAGTTAGCGGGGGGAACCCATTTATCCCTGAACACCGGGGAGCTGTTTTTT. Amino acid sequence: CASSQLAGGTHLSLNTGELFF.

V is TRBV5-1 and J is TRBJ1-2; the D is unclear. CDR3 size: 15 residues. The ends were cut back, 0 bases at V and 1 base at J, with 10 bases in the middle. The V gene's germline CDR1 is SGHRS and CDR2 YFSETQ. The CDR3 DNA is TGCGCCAGCAGCTTGGCAGGCACAGATAACTATGGCTACACCTTC. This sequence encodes CASSLAGTDNYGYTF.

The CDR3 DNA reads as TGTGCCAGCAGCTCTGGGGGGGACAGGGCTAGTGAGCCCCAGCATTTT. Protein product: CASSSGGDRASEPQHF. The chain couples TRBV5-4 to TRBJ1-5; 9 bases are shared with TRBD1. The V gene's germline CDR1 is SGHNT and CDR2 YYREEE (reference sequence). The CDR3 length is 16 residues. J lost 8 bases, V lost 3 bases, and 12 bases had no gene match.

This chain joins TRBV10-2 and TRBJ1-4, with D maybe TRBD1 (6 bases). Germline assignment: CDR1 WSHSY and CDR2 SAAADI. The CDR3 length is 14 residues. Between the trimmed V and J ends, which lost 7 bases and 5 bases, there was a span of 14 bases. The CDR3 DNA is TGCGCCAGCAACTCCAGGGGTCCCAATGAAAAACTGTTTTTT. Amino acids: CASNSRGPNEKLFF.

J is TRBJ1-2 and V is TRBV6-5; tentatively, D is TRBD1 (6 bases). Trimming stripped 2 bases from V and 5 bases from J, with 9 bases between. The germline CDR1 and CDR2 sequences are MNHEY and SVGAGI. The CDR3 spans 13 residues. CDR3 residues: CASSYGGAYGYTF. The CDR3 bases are TGTGCCAGCAGTTACGGGGGCGCATATGGCTACACCTTC.

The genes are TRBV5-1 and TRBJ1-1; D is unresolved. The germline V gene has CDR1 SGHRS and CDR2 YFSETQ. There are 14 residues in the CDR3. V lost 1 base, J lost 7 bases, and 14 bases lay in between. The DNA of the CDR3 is TGCGCCAGCAGCTTGTCTCCCACGGCAGGTGAAGCTTTCTTT. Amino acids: CASSLSPTAGEAFF. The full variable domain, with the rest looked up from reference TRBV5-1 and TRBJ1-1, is KAGVTQTPRYLIKTRGQQVTLSCSPISGHRSVSWYQQTPGQGLQFLFEYFSETQRNKGNFPGRFSGRQFSNSRSEMNVSTLELGDSALYLCASSLSPTAGEAFFGQGTRLTVV.

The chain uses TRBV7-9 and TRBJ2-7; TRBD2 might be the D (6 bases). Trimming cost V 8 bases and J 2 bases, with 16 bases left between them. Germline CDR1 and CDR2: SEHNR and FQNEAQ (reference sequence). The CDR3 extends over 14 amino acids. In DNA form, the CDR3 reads TGTGCCAGCGCGGACCGGGACTCCCCCTACGAGCAGTACTTC. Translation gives CASADRDSPYEQYF.

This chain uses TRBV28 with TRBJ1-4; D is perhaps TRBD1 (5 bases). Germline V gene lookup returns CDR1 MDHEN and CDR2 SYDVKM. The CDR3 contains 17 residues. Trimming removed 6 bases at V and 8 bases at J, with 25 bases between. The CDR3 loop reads CASSPAWDEGTREKLFF. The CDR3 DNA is TGTGCCAGCAGCCCTGCGTGGGATGAGGGGACTCGAGAAAAACTGTTTTTT.

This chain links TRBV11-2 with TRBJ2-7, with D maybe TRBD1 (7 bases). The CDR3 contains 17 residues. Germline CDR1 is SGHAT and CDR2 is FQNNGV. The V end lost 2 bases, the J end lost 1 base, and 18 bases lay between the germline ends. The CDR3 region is CASSLRFRGELSYEQYF. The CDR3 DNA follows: TGTGCCAGCAGCTTAAGGTTCAGGGGGGAACTTTCCTACGAGCAGTACTTC.

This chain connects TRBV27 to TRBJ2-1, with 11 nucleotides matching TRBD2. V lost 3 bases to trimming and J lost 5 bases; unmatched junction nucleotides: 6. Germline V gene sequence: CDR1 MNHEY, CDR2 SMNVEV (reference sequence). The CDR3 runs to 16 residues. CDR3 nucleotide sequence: TGTGCCAGCAGTTTCATAGCGGGGGGGCCCGACAATGAGCAGTTCTTC. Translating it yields CASSFIAGGPDNEQFF.

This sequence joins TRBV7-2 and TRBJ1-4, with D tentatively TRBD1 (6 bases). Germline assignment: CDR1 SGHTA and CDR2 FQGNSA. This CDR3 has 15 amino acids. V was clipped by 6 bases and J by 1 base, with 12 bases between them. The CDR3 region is CASSTQGKTNEKLFF. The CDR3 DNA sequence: TGTGCCAGCAGTACACAGGGTAAAACTAATGAAAAACTGTTTTTT.

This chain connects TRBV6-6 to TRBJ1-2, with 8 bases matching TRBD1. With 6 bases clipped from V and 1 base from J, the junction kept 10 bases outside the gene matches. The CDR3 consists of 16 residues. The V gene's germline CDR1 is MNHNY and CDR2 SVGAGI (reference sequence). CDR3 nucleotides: TGTGCCAGCAGCCTAAACCGACAGGGGATTAACTATGGCTACACCTTC. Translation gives CASSLNRQGINYGYTF.

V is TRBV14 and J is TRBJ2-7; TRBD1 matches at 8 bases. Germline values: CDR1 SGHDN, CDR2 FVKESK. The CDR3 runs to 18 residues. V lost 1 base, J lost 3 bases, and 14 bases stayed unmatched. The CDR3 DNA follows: TGTGCCAGCAGCCAAGTGCCGTTCGTGACAGGGGACCTCTACGAGCAGTACTTC. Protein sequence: CASSQVPFVTGDLYEQYF.

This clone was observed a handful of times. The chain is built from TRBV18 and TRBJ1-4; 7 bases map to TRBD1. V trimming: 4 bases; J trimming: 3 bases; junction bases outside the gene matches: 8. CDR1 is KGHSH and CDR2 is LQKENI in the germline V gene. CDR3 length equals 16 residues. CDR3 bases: TGTGCCAGCTCACGACAAGGGGGCTCGTCTAATGAAAAACTGTTTTTT. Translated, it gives CASSRQGGSSNEKLFF.

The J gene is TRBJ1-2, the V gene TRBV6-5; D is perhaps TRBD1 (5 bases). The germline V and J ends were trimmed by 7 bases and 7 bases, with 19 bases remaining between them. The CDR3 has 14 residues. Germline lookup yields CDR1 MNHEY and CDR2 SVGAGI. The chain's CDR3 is CASTSERGGRGYTF. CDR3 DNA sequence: TGTGCCAGCACCTCCGAGAGGGGAGGTCGTGGCTACACCTTC.

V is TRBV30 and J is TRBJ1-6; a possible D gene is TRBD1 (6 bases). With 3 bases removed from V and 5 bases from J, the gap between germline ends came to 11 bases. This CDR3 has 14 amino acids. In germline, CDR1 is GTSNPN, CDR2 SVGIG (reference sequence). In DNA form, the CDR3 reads TGTGCCTGGAGGATGAGGGGGAATAATTCACCCCTCCACTTT. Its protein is CAWRMRGNNSPLHF.

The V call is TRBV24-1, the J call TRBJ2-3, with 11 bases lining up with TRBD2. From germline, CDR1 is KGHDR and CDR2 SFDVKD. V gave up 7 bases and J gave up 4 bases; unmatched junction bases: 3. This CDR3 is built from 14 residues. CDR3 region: CATSTSGGADTQYF. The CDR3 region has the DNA TGTGCCACCAGCACTAGCGGGGGCGCAGATACGCAGTATTTT.

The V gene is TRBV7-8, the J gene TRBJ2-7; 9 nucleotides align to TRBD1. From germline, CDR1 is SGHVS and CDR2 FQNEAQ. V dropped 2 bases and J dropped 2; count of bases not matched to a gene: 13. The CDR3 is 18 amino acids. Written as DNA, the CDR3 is TGTGCCAGCAGCTTATTCCAATCGACAGGGGGTCTACCCTACGAGCAGTACTTC. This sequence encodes CASSLFQSTGGLPYEQYF.

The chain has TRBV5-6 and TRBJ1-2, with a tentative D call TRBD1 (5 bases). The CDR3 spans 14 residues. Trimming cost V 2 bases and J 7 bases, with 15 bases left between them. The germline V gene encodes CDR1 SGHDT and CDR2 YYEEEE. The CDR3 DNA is TGTGCCAGCAGCTTAGTGCAGGGTGAGAGTGGCTACACCTTC. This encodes CASSLVQGESGYTF.

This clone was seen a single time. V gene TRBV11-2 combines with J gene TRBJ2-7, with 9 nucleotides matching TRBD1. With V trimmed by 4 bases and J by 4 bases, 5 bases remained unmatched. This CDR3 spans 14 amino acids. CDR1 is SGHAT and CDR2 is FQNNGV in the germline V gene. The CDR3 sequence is CASSSGTGWYEQYF. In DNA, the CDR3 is TGTGCCAGCAGCTCCGGGACAGGGTGGTACGAGCAGTACTTC.

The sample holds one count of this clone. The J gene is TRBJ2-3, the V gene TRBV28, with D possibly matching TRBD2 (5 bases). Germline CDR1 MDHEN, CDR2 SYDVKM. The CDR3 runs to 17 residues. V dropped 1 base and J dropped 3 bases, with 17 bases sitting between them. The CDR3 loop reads CASSLSPEGIFTDTQYF. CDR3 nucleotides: TGTGCCAGCAGTTTATCCCCCGAGGGTATTTTTACAGATACGCAGTATTTT.

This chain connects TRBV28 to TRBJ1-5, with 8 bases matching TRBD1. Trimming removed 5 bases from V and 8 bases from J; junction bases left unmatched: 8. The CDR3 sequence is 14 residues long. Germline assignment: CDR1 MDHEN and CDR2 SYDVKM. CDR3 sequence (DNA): TGTGCCAGCAGTCCGCGACAGGGGCGGAAGCCCCAGCATTTT. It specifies CASSPRQGRKPQHF.